This TCR beta chain derives from a study of shared clonotypes between healthy human individuals. CD45RO-negative, CCR7-positively selected cells formed the naive CD8 fraction, excluding terminally differentiated effector memory CD45RA+ cells. Profiled with immunoSEQ multiplex PCR; TCRdb holds only in-frame clones, not every one. The table records hundreds of thousands of clones, roughly 98% of them present only once. In germline, CDR1 is SGHTA, CDR2 FQGNSA. Trimming took 5 bases from V and 5 from J, leaving 13 bases between them. The CDR3 is made up of 13 amino acids. Specimen: naive CD8+ T cells sorted from blood. The chain links TRBV7-2 to TRBJ2-7; D might be TRBD2 (5 bases). This receptor was identified in a man under 40 in good health. Here the CDR3 reads CASSLARANEQYF. In nucleotides, the CDR3 is TGTGCCAGCAGCCTGGCGAGGGCAAACGAGCAGTACTTC.